These 26 T cell receptor beta chains originate from one sample sequenced in a study of immune heterogeneity within non-small cell lung tumors. Bulk tumor genomic DNA constituted the template, at around 600 ng per sample. Widely spaced biopsies, several per primary tumor, were obtained at surgery. Enrolled individuals presented with untreated, newly diagnosed non-small cell lung cancer and received curative surgery. A multiplex PCR containing 32 V primers and 13 J primers was used to amplify TCR beta CDR3. In TCRdb, the multiplex PCR reads were re-called with MiXCR into one record per CDR3 protein. The sample consists of over 14,000 distinct CDR3 sequences, approximately 30% of them appearing once. Sequencing was done on a sample of lung tumor tissue. These receptor sequences come from a woman in her forties or fifties with non-small cell lung cancer.

This clonotype was recorded many times. This chain uses TRBV28 with TRBJ2-7; 10 bases agree with TRBD2. V shed 8 bases, J shed 1 base, and the junction held 11 bases outside the gene matches. Per germline, CDR1 MDHEN and CDR2 SYDVKM. CDR3 size: 16 residues. The chain's CDR3 is CASGWGSGRPSYEQYF. In DNA, the CDR3 is TGTGCCAGCGGTTGGGGTAGCGGGAGGCCTTCCTACGAGCAGTACTTC.

Comments on this clonotype: The CDR3 does not end in the conserved phenylalanine or tryptophan, so this is likely a read error. The rearrangement uses TRBV19 and TRBJ1-5; no clear D. This CDR3 comprises 15 residues. CDR1 LNHDA and CDR2 SQIVND come from the germline V gene (reference sequence). CDR3 protein: CAISIEGGGNQPQHS. As DNA, the CDR3 is TGTGCCATTAGTATAGAGGGCGGGGGCAATCAGCCCCAGCATTCT.

This clonotype was observed a few times. This chain uses TRBV11-2 with TRBJ2-3; D may be TRBD1 or TRBD2 (5 bases each). The V end was cut by 5 bases, the J end by 5 bases, with 8 bases between. Looked up from germline, CDR1 is SGHAT and CDR2 is FQNNGV. This CDR3 is built from 12 residues. The CDR3 reads CASSPGGDTQYF. CDR3 sequence (DNA): TGTGCCAGCAGCCCTGGGGGAGATACGCAGTATTTT.

This chain joins TRBV4-2 and TRBJ2-3; TRBD2 matches at 7 bases. Trimming took 4 bases from V and 4 from J; bases not matched to a gene: 8. This CDR3 is 15 amino acids long. In germline, CDR1 is LGHNA, CDR2 YNFKEQ. Here the CDR3 reads CASSRVGGLADTQYF. The DNA of the CDR3 is TGTGCCAGCAGCCGGGTGGGGGGGTTGGCAGATACGCAGTATTTT.

This clonotype has a single count. The CDR3 spells CASSSLTGFAEAFF. In nucleotides, the CDR3 is TGTGCCAGCAGCTCCCTCACAGGGTTCGCTGAAGCTTTCTTT. The genes are TRBV11-3 and TRBJ1-1; D might be TRBD1 (6 bases). Trimming removed 4 bases at V and 6 bases at J, with 15 bases between. This CDR3 contains 14 residues. Germline lookup yields CDR1 SGHNT and CDR2 YENEEA. Using reference TRBV11-3 and TRBJ1-1 for the parts outside the CDR3, the full variable domain is EAGVVQSPRYKIIEKKQPVAFWCNPISGHNTLYWYLQNLGQGPELLIRYENEEAVDDSQLPKDRFSAERLKGVDSTLKIQPAELGDSAVYLCASSSLTGFAEAFFGQGTRLTVV.

This chain connects TRBV9 to TRBJ2-1; tentatively, D is TRBD1 or TRBD2 (5 bases each). The ends were cut back, 4 bases at V and 7 bases at J, with 12 bases in the middle. Per the germline V gene, CDR1 is SGDLS and CDR2 is YYNGEE. The CDR3 length is 13 residues. CDR3 sequence (DNA): TGTGCCAGCAGCCCGGGGCCGGAGAATGAGCAGTTCTTC. Translating gives CASSPGPENEQFF. Drawing the rest from reference TRBV9 and TRBJ2-1, the complete variable domain is DSGVTQTPKHLITATGQRVTLRCSPRSGDLSVYWYQQSLDQGLQFLIQYYNGEERAKGNILERFSAQQFPDLHSELNLSSLELGDSALYFCASSPGPENEQFFGPGTRLTVL.

This chain connects TRBV10-3 to TRBJ1-5, with TRBD1 as a possible D gene (5 bases). CDR1 is ENHRY, CDR2 SYGVKD, per germline. Trimming left V 9 bases short and J 0 bases short, with 12 bases between. CDR3 length: 14 residues. The DNA of the CDR3 is TGTGCCATGGGGACGGGGGATAGCAATCAGCCCCAGCATTTT. It is translated as CAMGTGDSNQPQHF.

As concerns this clonotype: A single base separates this from a much larger clone, so it may be a read error. Because it lacks the conserved phenylalanine or tryptophan at the end, this CDR3 is likely a read error. The J gene is TRBJ2-7, the V gene TRBV29-1; 7 bases fit TRBD2. The CDR3 consists of 11 residues. Germline V lookup: CDR1 SQVTM, CDR2 ANQGSEA. The junction had 5 bases not matched to a gene; V was cut back by 6 bases and J by 6 bases. CDR3 residues: CSVGEGLEQYS. Here the CDR3 DNA reads TGCAGCGTCGGGGAGGGGCTCGAGCAGTACTCC.

This chain uses TRBV5-1 with TRBJ1-2; D gene ambiguous. Germline values: CDR1 SGHRS, CDR2 YFSETQ. This CDR3 has 15 residues. Trimming pared 0 bases from V and 5 bases from J, leaving 14 bases between. The DNA of the CDR3 is TGCGCCAGCAGCTTGGAGGCGGGCGGGGAGTATGGCTACACCTTC. Its protein product is CASSLEAGGEYGYTF.

This clonotype was picked up a small number of times. J is TRBJ2-1 and V is TRBV28; 7 bases are a match to TRBD1. This CDR3 spans 18 amino acids. V trimming: 1 base; J trimming: 5 bases; junction bases outside the gene matches: 14. CDR1 is MDHEN and CDR2 is SYDVKM in the germline V gene. CDR3 DNA sequence: TGTGCCAGCAGTTTATCCTCGTACTGGCCGGGACAGAACAATGAGCAGTTCTTC. This sequence encodes CASSLSSYWPGQNNEQFF.

The chain recombines TRBV18 with TRBJ1-4; no reliable D call. V was clipped by 4 bases and J by 3 bases, with 6 bases between them. The CDR3 has 13 amino acids. CDR1 and CDR2 from the germline V gene are KGHSH and LQKENI. The CDR3 spells CASSLGSNEKLFF. The CDR3 DNA sequence: TGTGCCAGCTCACTCGGTTCTAATGAAAAACTGTTTTTT.

The chain combines TRBV7-9 with TRBJ1-5; D not resolved. CDR1 and CDR2 from the germline V gene are SEHNR and FQNEAQ (reference sequence). The CDR3 runs to 14 residues. V lost 8 bases to trimming and J lost 3 bases, with 14 bases between them. CDR3 amino acids: CASGKEPNNQPQHF. CDR3 coding DNA: TGTGCCAGCGGCAAAGAGCCGAACAATCAGCCCCAGCATTTT.

V is TRBV19 and J is TRBJ2-7; possibly TRBD2 for D (6 bases). Trimming took 6 bases from V and 3 from J, leaving 18 bases between them. Germline loops: CDR1 LNHDA, CDR2 SQIVND (reference sequence). CDR3 length equals 15 residues. Written as DNA, the CDR3 is TGTGCCAGTAGCAGAGAGGGGACTTCAATCTACGAGCAGTACTTC. It is translated as CASSREGTSIYEQYF.

The chain couples TRBV19 to TRBJ2-1, with 9 bases fitting TRBD2. Germline CDR1 and CDR2: LNHDA and SQIVND (reference sequence). The trim removed 7 bases at V and 7 bases at J, leaving 11 bases unmatched. The CDR3 runs to 15 residues. CDR3 region: CASKGGLAGPNEQFF. DNA of the CDR3: TGTGCCAGTAAGGGTGGGCTAGCGGGGCCGAATGAGCAGTTCTTC.

At least ten counts were recorded for this clonotype. The rearrangement links TRBV5-1 to TRBJ2-2; D possibly uses TRBD1 or TRBD2 (5 bases each). Trimming left V 4 bases short and J 3 bases short, with 10 bases between. CDR3 length: 14 residues. Germline V gene sequence: CDR1 SGHRS, CDR2 YFSETQ. CDR3 amino acids: CASSLGRHTGELFF. The CDR3 DNA reads TGCGCCAGCAGCCTGGGACGGCACACCGGGGAGCTGTTTTTT.

This clonotype showed up many times. The chain recombines TRBV10-3 with TRBJ2-1; D is unclear. This CDR3 has 14 amino acids. V lost 3 bases and J lost 4, with 10 bases in between. Germline V gene data show CDR1 as ENHRY and CDR2 as SYGVKD. The chain's CDR3 is CAISDSPPYNEQFF. The DNA of the CDR3 is TGTGCCATCAGTGACTCGCCACCTTACAATGAGCAGTTCTTC.

The chain has TRBV11-3 and TRBJ1-1; 7 positions match TRBD1. The trim removed 3 bases at V and 4 bases at J, leaving 8 bases unmatched. This CDR3 contains 15 residues. The germline V gene has CDR1 SGHNT and CDR2 YENEEA. The CDR3 bases are TGTGCCAGCAGCTTCCCACAGGGGCCCGGCACTGAAGCTTTCTTT. Amino acid sequence: CASSFPQGPGTEAFF.

Worth noting for this clonotype: One junction end disagrees with the germline gene, perhaps due to a read error. The chain uses TRBV14 and TRBJ2-1, with D tentatively TRBD2 (5 bases). Per the germline V gene, CDR1 is SGHDN and CDR2 is FVKESK. The CDR3 is made up of 16 amino acids. The CDR3 DNA reads as TGTGCCAGAAGCCAAGATTCACTAGACCTGGACAATGAGCAGTTCTTC. Its protein is CARSQDSLDLDNEQFF.

This clonotype was seen ten or more times. The J gene is TRBJ1-4, the V gene TRBV19; D unclear. The CDR3 consists of 12 residues. Germline V gene sequence: CDR1 LNHDA, CDR2 SQIVND (reference sequence). Deletions cut 5 bases from V and 8 bases from J, with 9 bases between. CDR3 DNA sequence: TGTGCCAGTAGTGTCGCCACAGAAAAACTGTTTTTT. Translating it yields CASSVATEKLFF.

This clonotype was seen many times. This chain connects TRBV7-6 to TRBJ2-2, with 7 positions matching TRBD2. Trimming took 6 bases from V and 5 from J; bases not matched to a gene: 9. The CDR3 sequence is 15 residues long. Germline CDR1 reads SGHVS; CDR2 reads FNYEAQ. CDR3 in DNA: TGTGCCAGCAGTGATTGGCTAGCGGAGACCGGGGAGCTGTTTTTT. It translates to CASSDWLAETGELFF. The whole variable domain, filled in from reference TRBV7-6 and TRBJ2-2, reads GAGVSQSPRYKVTKRGQDVALRCDPISGHVSLYWYRQALGQGPEFLTYFNYEAQQDKSGLPNDRFSAERPEGSISTLTIQRTEQRDSAMYRCASSDWLAETGELFFGEGSRLTVL.

The gene calls are TRBV7-9 and TRBJ1-4, with 9 positions matching TRBD1. V shed 4 bases, J shed 8 bases, and the junction held 5 bases outside the gene matches. The germline V gene has CDR1 SEHNR and CDR2 FQNEAQ (reference sequence). The CDR3 has 14 amino acids. DNA of the CDR3: TGTGCCAGCAGCTCCCCGACAGGGGGGGAAAAACTGTTTTTT. Protein product: CASSSPTGGEKLFF.

The chain joins TRBV11-2 to TRBJ2-1, with TRBD2 identical over 7 bases. CDR3 length: 18 residues. Germline V gives CDR1 SGHAT, CDR2 FQNNGV. V lost 6 bases, J lost 0 bases, and 14 bases stayed unmatched. CDR3: CASRDQAGELSSYNEQFF. CDR3 nucleotide sequence: TGTGCCAGCAGAGACCAGGCGGGGGAACTGAGCTCCTACAATGAGCAGTTCTTC.

This clonotype has ten or more counts. The J gene is TRBJ2-1, the V gene TRBV7-8; 8 bases fit TRBD1. Losses at the gene ends were 2 bases for V and 7 bases for J; bases not matched to a gene: 16. The CDR3 has 18 residues. Germline CDR1 is SGHVS and CDR2 is FQNEAQ. The CDR3 nucleotides read TGTGCCAGCAGCTTATTACACCCCCGCACAGGGGGTTGGAATGAGCAGTTCTTC. Translated, it gives CASSLLHPRTGGWNEQFF.

This clonotype was counted many times. V gene TRBV6-5 combines with J gene TRBJ1-1; weak D call: TRBD1 (5 bases). V lost 0 bases, J lost 0 bases, and 11 bases lay in between. CDR3 length: 16 amino acids. In germline, CDR1 is MNHEY, CDR2 SVGAGI. The DNA of the CDR3 is TGTGCCAGCAGTTACTCATACAGGACTATGAACACTGAAGCTTTCTTT. Translated, it gives CASSYSYRTMNTEAFF.

The sample holds many counts of this clonotype. The CDR3 nucleotides are TGTGCCAGCAGTGCCCTACTAGGGGTAGACGAGCAGTACTTC. This codes for CASSALLGVDEQYF. V usage is TRBV6-1 and J usage is TRBJ2-7; D could derive from TRBD1 or TRBD2 (5 bases each). Per germline, CDR1 MNHNS and CDR2 SASEGT. The CDR3 extends over 14 amino acids. Trimming cost V 4 bases and J 5 bases, with 15 bases left between them.

Comments on this clonotype: Being one base from a much bigger clone, this may be a read error. V usage is TRBV18 and J usage is TRBJ2-3; D remains ambiguous. The CDR3 has 14 amino acids. The germline V and J ends were trimmed by 3 bases and 6 bases, with 13 bases remaining between them. In germline, CDR1 is KGHSH, CDR2 LQKENI. The DNA for the CDR3 is TGTGCCAGCTCACCCTCACGGTACGGGGATACGCAGTATTTT. Protein: CASSPSRYGDTQYF.